This T cell receptor (beta chain) emerged from a study of blood T cell dynamics during melanoma immunotherapy. Time point meaning: pre-treatment baseline. Germline assignment: CDR1 SGHNT and CDR2 YENEEA. The CDR3 covers 13 residues. The germline V and J ends were trimmed by 4 bases and 0 bases, with 3 bases remaining between them. Clones were sequenced by immunoSEQ multiplex PCR, and TCRdb holds only the in-frame ones, with some missing. Among about 22,000 clones listed, roughly 91% were seen once. The source material was blood, sampled from a patient treated with checkpoint blockade. This clonotype originated in a human donor with melanoma. This rearrangement joins TRBV11-3 to TRBJ2-2; D remains unclear. The CDR3 nucleotides are TGTGCCAGCAGCTCCGCGAACACCGGGGAGCTGTTTTTT. Translated, it gives CASSSANTGELFF.